The TCR beta chain under discussion was sequenced for a study of T-cell memory formation after mild COVID-19. Turning to the study itself: Largely donor-specific sequence clusters came from two donors. Whole-study findings and limits: Memory sampled before infection contained some responding clones, suggesting cross-reactive memory joined. A second wave expanding day 15 to 37 was CD4+-biased; contracting clones were balanced.

This CDR3 spans 14 amino acids. V dropped 3 bases and J dropped 3; count of bases not matched to a gene: 4. CDR1 SEHNR and CDR2 FQNEAQ come from the germline V gene (reference sequence). The TCR alpha and TCR beta cDNA libraries, bearing sample barcodes and UMIs, were generated by 5'RACE using constant-segment primers. TCRdb ran MiXCR on the 5' RACE reads and lists one entry per CDR3 protein. The sample lists 450,000 to 650,000 distinct CDR3 sequences; about a sixth were seen once. In its sample, this clonotype was seen a few times. Its antigen remains unidentified. The chain combines TRBV7-9 with TRBJ2-7, with 8 bases lining up with TRBD1. The specimen sequenced was PBMCs or a T cell subset sorted from them (not recorded which). The clonotype originates from an adult woman who had mild COVID-19 (a few samples of this study predate the infection). Cell type and time point are not known. The CDR3 nucleotides are TGTGCCAGCAGCTTGACAGGGGTTGACTACGAGCAGTACTTC. This codes for CASSLTGVDYEQYF.